This TCR beta chain stems from a study of blood T cell repertoires in COVID-19. Study-level background: Samples representing acute and convalescent COVID-19 were sourced from the United States, Italy and Spain. T cells, B-cell-depleted T cells, or PBMCs supplied cDNA or gDNA.

In the authors' methods: Reference gene primer amplification yielded estimated nucleated cell counts. Only in-frame clones appear in the TCRdb table, and some are missing; sequencing was by immunoSEQ multiplex PCR. V and J calls and clone size are given by that table; D and trimming were obtained from the DNA. The table records approximately 120,000 clones, 84% of them present only once. V shed 6 bases and J 0 bases; nucleotides not matched to a gene: 2. This CDR3 has 15 amino acids. The germline V gene encodes CDR1 SNHLY and CDR2 FYNNEI. The chain is built from TRBV2 and TRBJ2-1, with 10 positions matching TRBD1. Sequenced: peripheral blood. The source is a woman aged 50 to 60 with acute or convalescent COVID-19. CDR3 in amino acids: CASSGQGVSYNEQFF. In DNA, the CDR3 is TGTGCCAGCAGCGGACAGGGGGTCTCCTACAATGAGCAGTTCTTC.